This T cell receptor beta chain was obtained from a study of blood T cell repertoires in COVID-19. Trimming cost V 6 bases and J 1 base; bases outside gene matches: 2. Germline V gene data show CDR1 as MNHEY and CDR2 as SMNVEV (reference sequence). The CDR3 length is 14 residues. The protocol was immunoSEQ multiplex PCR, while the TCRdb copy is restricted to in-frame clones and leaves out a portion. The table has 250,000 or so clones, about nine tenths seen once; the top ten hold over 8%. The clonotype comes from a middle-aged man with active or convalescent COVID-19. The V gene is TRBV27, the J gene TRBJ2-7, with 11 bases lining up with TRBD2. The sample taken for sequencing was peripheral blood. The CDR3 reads CASRLAGESYEQYF. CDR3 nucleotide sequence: TGTGCCAGCAGACTAGCGGGAGAGTCCTACGAGCAGTACTTC.